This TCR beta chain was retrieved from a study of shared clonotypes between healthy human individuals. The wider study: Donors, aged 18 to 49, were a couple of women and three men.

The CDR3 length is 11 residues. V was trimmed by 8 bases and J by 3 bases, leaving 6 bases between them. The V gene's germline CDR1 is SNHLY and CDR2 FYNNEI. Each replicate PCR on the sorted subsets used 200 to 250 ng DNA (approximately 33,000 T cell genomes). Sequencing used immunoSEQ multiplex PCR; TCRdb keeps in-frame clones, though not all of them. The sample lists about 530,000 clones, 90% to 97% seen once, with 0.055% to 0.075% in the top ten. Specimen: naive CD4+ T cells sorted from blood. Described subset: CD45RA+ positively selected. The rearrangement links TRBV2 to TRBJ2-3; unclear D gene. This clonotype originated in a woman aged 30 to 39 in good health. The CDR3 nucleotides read TGTGCCAGCGGATTAACAGATACGCAGTATTTT. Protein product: CASGLTDTQYF. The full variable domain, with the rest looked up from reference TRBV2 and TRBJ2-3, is EPEVTQTPSHQVTQMGQEVILRCVPISNHLYFYWYRQILGQKVEFLVSFYNNEISEKSEIFDDQFSVERPDGSNFTLKIRSTKLEDSAMYFCASGLTDTQYFGPGTRLTVL.